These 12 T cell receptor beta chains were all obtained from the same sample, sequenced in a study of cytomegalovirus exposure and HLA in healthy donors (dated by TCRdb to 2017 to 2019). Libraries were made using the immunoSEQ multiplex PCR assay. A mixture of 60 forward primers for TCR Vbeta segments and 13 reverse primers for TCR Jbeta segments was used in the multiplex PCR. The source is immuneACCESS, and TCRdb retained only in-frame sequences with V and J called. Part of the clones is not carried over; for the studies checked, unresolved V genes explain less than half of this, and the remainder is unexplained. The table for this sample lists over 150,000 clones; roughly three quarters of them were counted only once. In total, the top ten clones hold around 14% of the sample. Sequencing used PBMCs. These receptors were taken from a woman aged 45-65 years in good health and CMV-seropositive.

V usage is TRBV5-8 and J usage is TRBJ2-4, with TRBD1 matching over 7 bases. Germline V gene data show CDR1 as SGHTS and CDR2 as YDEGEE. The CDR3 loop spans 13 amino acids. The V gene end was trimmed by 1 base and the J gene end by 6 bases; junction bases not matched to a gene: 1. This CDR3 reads CASSLRQGNIQYF. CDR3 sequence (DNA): TGTGCCAGCAGCTTGAGACAGGGAAACATTCAGTACTTC.

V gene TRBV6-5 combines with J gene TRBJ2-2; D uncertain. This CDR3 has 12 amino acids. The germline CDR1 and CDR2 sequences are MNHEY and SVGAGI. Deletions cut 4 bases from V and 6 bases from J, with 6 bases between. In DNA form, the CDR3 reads TGTGCCAGCAGTTCACGCGCCGGGGAGCTGTTTTTT. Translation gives CASSSRAGELFF.

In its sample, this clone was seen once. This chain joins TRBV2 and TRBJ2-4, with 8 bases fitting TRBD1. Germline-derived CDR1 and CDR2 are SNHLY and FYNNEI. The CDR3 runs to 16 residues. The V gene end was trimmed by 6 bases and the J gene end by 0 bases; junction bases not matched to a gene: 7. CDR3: CASRTGQGVAKNIQYF. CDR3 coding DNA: TGTGCCAGCAGGACAGGACAGGGTGTAGCCAAAAACATTCAGTACTTC.

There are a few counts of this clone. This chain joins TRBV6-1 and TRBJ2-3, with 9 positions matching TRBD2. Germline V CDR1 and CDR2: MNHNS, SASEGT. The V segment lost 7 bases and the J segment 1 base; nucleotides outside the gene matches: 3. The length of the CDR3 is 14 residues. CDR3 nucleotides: TGTGCCAGCAAAAAGCGGGGGGGCACAGATACGCAGTATTTT. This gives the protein CASKKRGGTDTQYF.

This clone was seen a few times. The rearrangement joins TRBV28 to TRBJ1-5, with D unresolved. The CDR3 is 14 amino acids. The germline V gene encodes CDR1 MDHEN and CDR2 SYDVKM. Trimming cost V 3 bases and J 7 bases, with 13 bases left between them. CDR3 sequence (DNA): TGTGCCAGCAGTTTTGGCACCCCGTCCCAGCCCCAGCATTTT. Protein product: CASSFGTPSQPQHF.

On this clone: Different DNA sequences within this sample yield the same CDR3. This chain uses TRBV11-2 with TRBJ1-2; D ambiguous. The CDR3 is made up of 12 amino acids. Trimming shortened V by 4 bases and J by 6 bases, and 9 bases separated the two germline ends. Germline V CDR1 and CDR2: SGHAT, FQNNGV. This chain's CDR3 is CASSSEGDGYTF. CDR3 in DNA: TGTGCCAGCAGCTCCGAGGGTGATGGCTACACCTTC.

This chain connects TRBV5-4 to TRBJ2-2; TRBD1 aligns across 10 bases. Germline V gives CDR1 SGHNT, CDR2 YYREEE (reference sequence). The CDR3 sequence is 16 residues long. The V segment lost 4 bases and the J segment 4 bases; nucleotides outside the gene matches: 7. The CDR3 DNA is TGTGCCAGCAGCCCTAGACAGGGGGCAGGCACCGGGGAGCTGTTTTTT. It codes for CASSPRQGAGTGELFF.

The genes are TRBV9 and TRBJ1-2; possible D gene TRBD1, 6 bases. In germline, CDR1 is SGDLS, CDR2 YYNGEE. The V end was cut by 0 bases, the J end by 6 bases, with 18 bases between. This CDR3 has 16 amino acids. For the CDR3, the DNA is TGTGCCAGCAGCGTAGCCGGGGACACCCTAGGAGATGGCTACACCTTC. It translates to CASSVAGDTLGDGYTF.

The CDR3 region is CAISGTGPDTEAFF. The CDR3 DNA is TGTGCCATCAGTGGGACAGGGCCCGACACTGAAGCTTTCTTT. V is TRBV10-3 and J is TRBJ1-1, with 8 bases aligning to TRBD1. The CDR3 sequence is 14 residues long. CDR1 and CDR2 (germline): ENHRY, SYGVKD. V lost 4 bases, J lost 3 bases, and 4 bases stayed unmatched.

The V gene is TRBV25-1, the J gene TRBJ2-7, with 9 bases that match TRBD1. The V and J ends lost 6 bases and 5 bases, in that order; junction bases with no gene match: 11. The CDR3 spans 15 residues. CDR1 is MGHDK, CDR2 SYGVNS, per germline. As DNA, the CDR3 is TGTGCCAGCAGCTTATTACAGGGGGCGATAAACGAGCAGTACTTC. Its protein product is CASSLLQGAINEQYF.

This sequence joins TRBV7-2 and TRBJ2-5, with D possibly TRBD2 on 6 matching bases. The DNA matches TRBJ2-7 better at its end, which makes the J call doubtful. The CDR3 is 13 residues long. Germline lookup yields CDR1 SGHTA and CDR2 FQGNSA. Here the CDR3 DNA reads TGTGCCAGCAGCTTTGGGGGGACCTACGAGCAGTACTTC. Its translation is CASSFGGTYEQYF.

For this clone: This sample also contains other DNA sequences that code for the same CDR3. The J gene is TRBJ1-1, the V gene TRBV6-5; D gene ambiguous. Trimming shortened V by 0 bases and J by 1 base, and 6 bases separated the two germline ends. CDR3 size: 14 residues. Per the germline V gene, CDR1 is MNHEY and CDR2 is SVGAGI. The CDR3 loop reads CASSYSRRNTEAFF. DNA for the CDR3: TGTGCCAGCAGTTACTCCCGCAGGAACACTGAAGCTTTCTTT.